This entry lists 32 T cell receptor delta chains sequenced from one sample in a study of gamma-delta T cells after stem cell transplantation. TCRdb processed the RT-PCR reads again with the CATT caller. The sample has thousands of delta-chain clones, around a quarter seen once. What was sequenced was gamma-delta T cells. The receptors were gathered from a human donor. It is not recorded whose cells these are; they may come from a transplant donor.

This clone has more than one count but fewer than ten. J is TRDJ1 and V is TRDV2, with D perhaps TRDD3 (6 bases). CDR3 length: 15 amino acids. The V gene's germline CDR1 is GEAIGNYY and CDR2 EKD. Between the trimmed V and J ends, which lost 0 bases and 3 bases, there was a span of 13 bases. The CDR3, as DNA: TGTGCCTGTGACACCGTAGGGGGAAGAGCCGATAAACTCATCTTT. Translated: CACDTVGGRADKLIF.

The CDR3 coding sequence is TGTGCCTGTGACGCCCTGGGGGATTTGGGCACCGATAAACTCATCTTT. This codes for CACDALGDLGTDKLIF. This chain connects TRDV2 to TRDJ1, with 9 bases identical to TRDD3. Germline V gives CDR1 GEAIGNYY, CDR2 EKD. CDR3 length equals 16 residues. V was clipped by 3 bases and J by 1 base; unmatched bases: 8.

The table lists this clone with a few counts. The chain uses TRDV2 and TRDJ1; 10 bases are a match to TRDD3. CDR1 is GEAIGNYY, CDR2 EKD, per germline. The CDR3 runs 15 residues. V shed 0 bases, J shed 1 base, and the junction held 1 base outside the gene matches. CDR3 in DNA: TGTGCCTGTGACACCCTGGGGGATAGCACCGATAAACTCATCTTT. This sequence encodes CACDTLGDSTDKLIF.

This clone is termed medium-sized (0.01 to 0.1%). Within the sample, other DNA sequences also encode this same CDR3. CDR3 residues: CACDTPPTGGSESWDTRQMFF. In DNA form, the CDR3 reads TGTGCCTGTGACACTCCGCCTACTGGGGGATCGGAATCCTGGGACACCCGACAGATGTTTTTC. The chain employs TRDV2 and TRDJ3; 10 nucleotides match TRDD3. The CDR3 extends over 21 amino acids. Per the germline V gene, CDR1 is GEAIGNYY and CDR2 is EKD. The J segment lost 1 base and the V segment lost 1 base, leaving 12 bases of the junction unmatched.

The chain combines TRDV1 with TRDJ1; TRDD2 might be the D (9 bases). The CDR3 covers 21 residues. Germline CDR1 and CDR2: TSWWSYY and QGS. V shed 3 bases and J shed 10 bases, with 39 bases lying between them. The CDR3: CALGELTFLRRTLLGGTRLIF. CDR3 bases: TGTGCTCTTGGGGAGCTAACCTTCCTACGACGGACTTTACTGGGGGGCACGCGACTCATCTTT.

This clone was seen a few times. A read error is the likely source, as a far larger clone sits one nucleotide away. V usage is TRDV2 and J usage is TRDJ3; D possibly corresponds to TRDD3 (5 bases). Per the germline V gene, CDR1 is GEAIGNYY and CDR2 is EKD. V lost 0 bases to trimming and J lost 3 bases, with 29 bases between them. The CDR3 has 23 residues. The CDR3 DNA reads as TGTGCCTGTGACACCGTTAATCGTGTTGGGGAAGGCAGGAGTGGCTGGGACACCCGACAGATGTTTTTC. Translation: CACDTVNRVGEGRSGWDTRQMFF.

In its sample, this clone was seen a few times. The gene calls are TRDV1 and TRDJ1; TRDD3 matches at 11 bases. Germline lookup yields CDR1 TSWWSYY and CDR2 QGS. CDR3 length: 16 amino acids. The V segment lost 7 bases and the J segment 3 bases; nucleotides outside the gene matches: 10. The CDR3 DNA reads TGTGCTCTTGACTCTAAGCTGGGGGATACAGCCGATAAACTCATCTTT. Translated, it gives CALDSKLGDTADKLIF.

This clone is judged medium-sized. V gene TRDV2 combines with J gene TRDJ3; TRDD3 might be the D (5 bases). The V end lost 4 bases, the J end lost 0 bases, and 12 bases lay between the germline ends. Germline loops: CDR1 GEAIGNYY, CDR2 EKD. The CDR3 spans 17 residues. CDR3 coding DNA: TGTGCCTGTGATGCATCTGGGAGCTCCTGGGACACCCGACAGATGTTTTTC. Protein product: CACDASGSSWDTRQMFF.

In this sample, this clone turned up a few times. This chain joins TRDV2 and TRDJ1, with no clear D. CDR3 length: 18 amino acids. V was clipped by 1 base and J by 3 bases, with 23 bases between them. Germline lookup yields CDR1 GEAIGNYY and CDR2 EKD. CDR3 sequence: CACDTLTRKGRAADKLIF. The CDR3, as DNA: TGTGCCTGTGACACTCTTACTAGAAAGGGGCGCGCGGCCGATAAACTCATCTTT.

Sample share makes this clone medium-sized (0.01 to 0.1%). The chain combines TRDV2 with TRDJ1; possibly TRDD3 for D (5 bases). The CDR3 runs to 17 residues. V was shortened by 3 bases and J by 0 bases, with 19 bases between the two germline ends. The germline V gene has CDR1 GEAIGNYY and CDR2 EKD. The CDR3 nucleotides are TGTGCCTGTGACCCGGTTTGGGATCCTGAAAACACCGATAAACTCATCTTT. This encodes CACDPVWDPENTDKLIF.

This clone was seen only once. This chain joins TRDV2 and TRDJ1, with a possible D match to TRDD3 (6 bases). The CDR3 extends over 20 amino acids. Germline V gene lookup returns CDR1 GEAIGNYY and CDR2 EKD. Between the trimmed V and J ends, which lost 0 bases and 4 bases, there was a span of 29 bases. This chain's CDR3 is CACDTVRGWGRTKRGDKLIF. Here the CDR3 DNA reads TGTGCCTGTGACACCGTGCGGGGATGGGGGCGAACGAAGAGGGGCGATAAACTCATCTTT.

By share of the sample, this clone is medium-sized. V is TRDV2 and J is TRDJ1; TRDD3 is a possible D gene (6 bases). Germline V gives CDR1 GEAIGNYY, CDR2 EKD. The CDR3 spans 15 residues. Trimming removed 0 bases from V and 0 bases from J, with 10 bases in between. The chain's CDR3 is CACDTVGMYTDKLIF. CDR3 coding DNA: TGTGCCTGTGACACCGTGGGGATGTACACCGATAAACTCATCTTT.

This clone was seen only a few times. The CDR3 sequence: CACDRVLGDTSSWDTRQMFF. The CDR3 DNA is TGTGCCTGTGACAGGGTACTGGGGGATACCAGCTCCTGGGACACCCGACAGATGTTTTTC. The genes are TRDV2 and TRDJ3, with TRDD3 identical over 12 bases. The V gene end was trimmed by 2 bases and the J gene end by 0 bases; junction bases not matched to a gene: 7. The CDR3 length is 20 residues. CDR1 is GEAIGNYY, CDR2 EKD, per germline.

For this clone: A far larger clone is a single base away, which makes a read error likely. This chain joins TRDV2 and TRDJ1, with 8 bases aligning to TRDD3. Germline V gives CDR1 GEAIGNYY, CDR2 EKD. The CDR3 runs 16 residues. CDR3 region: CACDSLGDKYTDKFIF. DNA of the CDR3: TGTGCCTGTGACAGCCTGGGGGACAAATACACCGATAAATTCATCTTT.

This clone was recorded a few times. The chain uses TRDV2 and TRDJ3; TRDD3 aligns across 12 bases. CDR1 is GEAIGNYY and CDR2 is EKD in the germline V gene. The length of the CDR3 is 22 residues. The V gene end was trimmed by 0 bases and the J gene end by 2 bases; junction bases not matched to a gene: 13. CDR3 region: CACDTVAGGLGDTTWDTRQMFF. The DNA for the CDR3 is TGTGCCTGTGACACCGTAGCCGGGGGACTGGGGGATACAACCTGGGACACCCGACAGATGTTTTTC.

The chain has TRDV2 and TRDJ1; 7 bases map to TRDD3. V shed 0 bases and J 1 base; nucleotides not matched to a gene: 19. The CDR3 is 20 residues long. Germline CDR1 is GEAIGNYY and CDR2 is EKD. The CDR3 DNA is TGTGCCTGTGACACCATAGCTAGTAGGCGGGGGATTGGTGCCACCGATAAACTCATCTTT. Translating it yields CACDTIASRRGIGATDKLIF.

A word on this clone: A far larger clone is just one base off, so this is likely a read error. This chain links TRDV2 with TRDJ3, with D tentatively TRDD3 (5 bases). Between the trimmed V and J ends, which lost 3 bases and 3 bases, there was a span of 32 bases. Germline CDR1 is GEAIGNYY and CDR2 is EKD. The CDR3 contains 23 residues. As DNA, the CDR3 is TGTGCCTGTGACGCCGTTAATCGTGTTGGGGAAGACAGGAGTGGCTGGGACACCCGACAGATGTTTTTC. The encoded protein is CACDAVNRVGEDRSGWDTRQMFF.

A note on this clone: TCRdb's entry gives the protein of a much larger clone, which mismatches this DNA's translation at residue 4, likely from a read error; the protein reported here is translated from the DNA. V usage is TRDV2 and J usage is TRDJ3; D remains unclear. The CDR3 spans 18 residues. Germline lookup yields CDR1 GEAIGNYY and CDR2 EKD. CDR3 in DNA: TGTGCCTGTGGCACCGTGGGAGAGAGCTCCTGGGACACCCGACAGATGTTTTTC. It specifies CACGTVGESSWDTRQMFF.

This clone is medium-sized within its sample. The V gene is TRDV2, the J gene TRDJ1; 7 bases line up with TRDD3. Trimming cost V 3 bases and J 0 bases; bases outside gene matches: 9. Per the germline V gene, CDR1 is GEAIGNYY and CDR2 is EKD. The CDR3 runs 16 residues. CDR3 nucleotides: TGTGCCTGTGACTCCCTTTACTGGGGACACACCGATAAACTCATCTTT. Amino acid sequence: CACDSLYWGHTDKLIF.

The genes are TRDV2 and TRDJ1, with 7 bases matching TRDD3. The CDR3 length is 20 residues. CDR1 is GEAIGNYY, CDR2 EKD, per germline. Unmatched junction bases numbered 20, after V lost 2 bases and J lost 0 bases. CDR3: CACDRIGYDPSELNTDKLIF. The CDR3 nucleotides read TGTGCCTGTGACAGAATTGGATACGACCCCTCTGAACTGAACACCGATAAACTCATCTTT.

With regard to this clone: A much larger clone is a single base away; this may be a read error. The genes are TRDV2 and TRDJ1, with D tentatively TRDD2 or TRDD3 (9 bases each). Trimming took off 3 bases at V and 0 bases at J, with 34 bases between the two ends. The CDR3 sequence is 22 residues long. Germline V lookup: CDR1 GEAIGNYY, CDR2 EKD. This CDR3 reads CACDSLPTALLGDLSYTDKLIF. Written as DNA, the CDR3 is TGTGCCTGTGACTCCCTTCCTACGGCGTTACTGGGGGACCTATCCTACACCGATAAACTCATCTTT.

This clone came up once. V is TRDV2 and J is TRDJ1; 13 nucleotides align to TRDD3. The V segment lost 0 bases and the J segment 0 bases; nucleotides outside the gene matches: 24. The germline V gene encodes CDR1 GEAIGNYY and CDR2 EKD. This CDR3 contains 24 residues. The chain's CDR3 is CACDTVSPSYGYTGGYGYTDKLIF. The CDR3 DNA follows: TGTGCCTGTGACACCGTTTCCCCTTCCTACGGTTATACTGGGGGATACGGGTACACCGATAAACTCATCTTT.

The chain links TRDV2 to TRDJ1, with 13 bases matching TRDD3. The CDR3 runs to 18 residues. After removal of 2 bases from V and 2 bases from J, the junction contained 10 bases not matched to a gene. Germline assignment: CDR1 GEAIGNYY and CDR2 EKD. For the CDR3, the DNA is TGTGCCTGTGACAACCTTTACTGGGGGATACGGGATACCGATAAACTCATCTTT. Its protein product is CACDNLYWGIRDTDKLIF.

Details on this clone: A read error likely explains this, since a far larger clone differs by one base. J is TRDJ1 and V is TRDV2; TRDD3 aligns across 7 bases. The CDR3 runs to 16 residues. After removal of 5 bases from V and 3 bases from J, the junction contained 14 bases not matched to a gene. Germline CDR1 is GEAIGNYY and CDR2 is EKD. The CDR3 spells CACGSLLGQRADKLIF. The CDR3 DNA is TGTGCCTGTGGCTCCTTACTGGGGCAAAGGGCCGATAAACTCATCTTT.

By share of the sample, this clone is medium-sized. In DNA form, the CDR3 reads TGTGCCTGTGAGTTTCTGGGGGATACGTATGGCACCGATAAACTCATCTTT. As protein: CACEFLGDTYGTDKLIF. V usage is TRDV2 and J usage is TRDJ1, with TRDD3 matching over 12 bases. The CDR3 spans 17 residues. Per germline, CDR1 GEAIGNYY and CDR2 EKD. V shed 4 bases and J 1 base; nucleotides not matched to a gene: 9.

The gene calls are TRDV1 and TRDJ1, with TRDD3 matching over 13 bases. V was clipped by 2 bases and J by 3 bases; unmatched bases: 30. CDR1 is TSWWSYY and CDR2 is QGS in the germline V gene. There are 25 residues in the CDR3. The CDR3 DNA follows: TGTGCTCTTGGGGAAGGGGCCTTCCTAGGCATCGCCTACTGGGGGATACGCGATCCATCCGATAAACTCATCTTT. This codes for CALGEGAFLGIAYWGIRDPSDKLIF.

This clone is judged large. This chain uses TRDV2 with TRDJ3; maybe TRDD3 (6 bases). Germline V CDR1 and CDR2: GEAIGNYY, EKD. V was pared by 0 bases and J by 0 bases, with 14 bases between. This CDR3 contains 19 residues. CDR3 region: CACDTPGGTSSWDTRQMFF. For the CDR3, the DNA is TGTGCCTGTGACACCCCGGGGGGGACGAGCTCCTGGGACACCCGACAGATGTTTTTC.

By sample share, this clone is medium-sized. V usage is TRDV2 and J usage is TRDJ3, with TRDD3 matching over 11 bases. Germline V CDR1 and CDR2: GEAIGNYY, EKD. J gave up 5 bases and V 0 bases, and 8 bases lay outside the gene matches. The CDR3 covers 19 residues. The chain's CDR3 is CACDTADGGYARDTRQMFF. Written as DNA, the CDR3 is TGTGCCTGTGACACCGCGGATGGGGGATACGCCCGGGACACCCGACAGATGTTTTTC.

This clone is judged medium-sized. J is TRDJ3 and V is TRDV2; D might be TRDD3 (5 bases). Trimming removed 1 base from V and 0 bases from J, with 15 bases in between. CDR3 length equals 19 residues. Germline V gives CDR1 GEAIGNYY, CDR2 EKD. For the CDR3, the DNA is TGTGCCTGTGACACAATGGTGGGGTCAAGCTCCTGGGACACCCGACAGATGTTTTTC. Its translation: CACDTMVGSSSWDTRQMFF.

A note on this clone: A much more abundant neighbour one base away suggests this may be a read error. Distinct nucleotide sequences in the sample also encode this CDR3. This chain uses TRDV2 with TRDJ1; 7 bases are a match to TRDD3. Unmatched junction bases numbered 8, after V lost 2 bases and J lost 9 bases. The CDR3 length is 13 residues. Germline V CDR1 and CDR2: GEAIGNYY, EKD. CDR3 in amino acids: CACDRLGGLELIF. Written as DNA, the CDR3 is TGTGCCTGTGACAGGCTGGGGGGTCTGGAACTCATCTTT.

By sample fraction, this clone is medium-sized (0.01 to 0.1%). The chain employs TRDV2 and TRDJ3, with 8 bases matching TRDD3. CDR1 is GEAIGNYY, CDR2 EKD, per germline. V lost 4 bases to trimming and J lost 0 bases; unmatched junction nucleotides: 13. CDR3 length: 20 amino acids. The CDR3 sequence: CACDLLGDRSSSWDTRQMFF. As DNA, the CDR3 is TGTGCCTGTGATCTGTTGGGGGATCGCTCCAGCTCCTGGGACACCCGACAGATGTTTTTC.

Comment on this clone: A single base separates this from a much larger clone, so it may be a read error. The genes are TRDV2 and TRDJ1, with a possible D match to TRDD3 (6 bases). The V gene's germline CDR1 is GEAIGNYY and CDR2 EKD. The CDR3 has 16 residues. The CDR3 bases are TGTGCCTGTGACACCTTACTGGGAAGGTTCACCGATAAACCCATCTTT. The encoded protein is CACDTLLGRFTDKPIF.